This TCR beta chain was documented in a study of tissue T cells after allogeneic stem cell transplantation. Study-level information: Graft-versus-host disease patients received grafts, four unmodified and three CD34-selected to deplete T cells. Study-level results: Anatomically similar tissues had similar TCR repertoires within each patient.

Data came from immunoSEQ multiplex PCR; TCRdb stores just in-frame clones and leaves some out. Of tens of thousands of clones listed, about 85% are singletons. About this clone: Its target is not known.

The germline V gene has CDR1 SGHRS and CDR2 YFSETQ. This CDR3 region has 16 residues. V gave up 4 bases and J gave up 0 bases, with 11 bases separating them. The rearrangement joins TRBV5-1 to TRBJ2-6; the D gene is possibly TRBD1 (6 bases). The starting material was blood, obtained before transplantation. This sequence originates from a woman between 18 and 49 years old who later had graft-versus-host disease after an allogeneic stem cell transplant. The CDR3 spells CASSPWTASGANVLTF. The CDR3, as DNA: TGCGCCAGCAGCCCCTGGACAGCCTCTGGGGCCAACGTCCTGACTTTC.